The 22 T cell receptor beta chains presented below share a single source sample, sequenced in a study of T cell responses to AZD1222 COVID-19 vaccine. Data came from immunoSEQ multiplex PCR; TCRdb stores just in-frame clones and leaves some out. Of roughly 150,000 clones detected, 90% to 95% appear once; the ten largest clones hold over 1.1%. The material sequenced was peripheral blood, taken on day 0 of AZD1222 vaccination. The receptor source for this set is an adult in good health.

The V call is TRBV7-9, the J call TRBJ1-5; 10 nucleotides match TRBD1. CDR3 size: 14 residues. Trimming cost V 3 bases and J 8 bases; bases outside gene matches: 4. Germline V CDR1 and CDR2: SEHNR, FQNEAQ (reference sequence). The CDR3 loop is CASSFGQGEEPQHF. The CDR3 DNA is TGTGCCAGCAGCTTTGGACAGGGGGAGGAGCCCCAGCATTTT. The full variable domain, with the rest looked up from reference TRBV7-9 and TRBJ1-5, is DTGVSQNPRHKITKRGQNVTFRCDPISEHNRLYWYRQTLGQGPEFLTYFQNEAQLEKSRLLSDRFSAERPKGSFSTLEIQRTEQGDSAMYLCASSFGQGEEPQHFGDGTRLSIL.

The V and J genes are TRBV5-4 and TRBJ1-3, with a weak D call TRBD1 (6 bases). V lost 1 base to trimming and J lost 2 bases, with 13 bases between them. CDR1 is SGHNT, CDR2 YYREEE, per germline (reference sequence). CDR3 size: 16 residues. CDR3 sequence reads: CASSLPSGAAGNTIYF. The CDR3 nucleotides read TGTGCCAGCAGCTTGCCCTCAGGGGCAGCTGGAAACACCATATATTTT.

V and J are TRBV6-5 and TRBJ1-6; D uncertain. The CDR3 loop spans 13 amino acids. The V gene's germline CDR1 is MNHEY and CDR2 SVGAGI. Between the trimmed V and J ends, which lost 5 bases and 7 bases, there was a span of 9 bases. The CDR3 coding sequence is TGTGCCAGCAGTCCGTGGGAGAATTCACCCCTCCACTTT. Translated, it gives CASSPWENSPLHF.

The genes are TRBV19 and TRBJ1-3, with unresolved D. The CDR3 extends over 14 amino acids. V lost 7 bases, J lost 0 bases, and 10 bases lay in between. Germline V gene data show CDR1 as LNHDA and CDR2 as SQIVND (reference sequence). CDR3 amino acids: CASNPGSSGNTIYF. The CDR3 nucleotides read TGTGCCAGTAATCCCGGGAGCTCTGGAAACACCATATATTTT.

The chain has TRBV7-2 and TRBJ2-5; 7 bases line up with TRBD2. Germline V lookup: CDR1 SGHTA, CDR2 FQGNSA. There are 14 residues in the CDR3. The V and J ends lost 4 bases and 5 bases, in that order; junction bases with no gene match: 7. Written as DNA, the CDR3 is TGTGCCAGCAGCTCCCTGGGAGGGCCGGAGACCCAGTACTTC. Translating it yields CASSSLGGPETQYF. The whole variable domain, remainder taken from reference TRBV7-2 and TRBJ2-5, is GAGVSQSPSNKVTEKGKDVELRCDPISGHTALYWYRQSLGQGLEFLIYFQGNSAPDKSGLPSDRFSAERTGGSVSTLTIQRTQQEDSAVYLCASSSLGGPETQYFGPGTRLLVL.

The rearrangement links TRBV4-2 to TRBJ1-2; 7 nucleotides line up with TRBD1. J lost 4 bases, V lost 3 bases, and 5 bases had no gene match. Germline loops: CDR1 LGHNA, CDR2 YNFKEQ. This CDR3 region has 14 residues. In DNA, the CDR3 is TGTGCCAGCAGCCAGACCGGGACAGCCTATGGCTACACCTTC. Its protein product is CASSQTGTAYGYTF.

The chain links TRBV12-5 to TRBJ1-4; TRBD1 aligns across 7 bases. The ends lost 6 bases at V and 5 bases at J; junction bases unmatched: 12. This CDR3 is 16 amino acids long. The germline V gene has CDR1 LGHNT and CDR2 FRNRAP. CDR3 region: CASGRGQGEGNEKLFF. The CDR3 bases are TGTGCTAGTGGACGAGGCCAGGGGGAAGGCAATGAAAAACTGTTTTTT.

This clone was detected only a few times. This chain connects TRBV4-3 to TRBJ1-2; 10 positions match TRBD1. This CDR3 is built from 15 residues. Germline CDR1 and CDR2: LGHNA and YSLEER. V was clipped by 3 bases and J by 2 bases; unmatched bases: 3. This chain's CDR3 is CASSHRDRGNYGYTF. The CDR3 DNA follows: TGCGCCAGCAGCCACCGGGACAGGGGAAACTATGGCTACACCTTC.

The CDR3 reads CASSQGTVPNSPLHF. As DNA, the CDR3 is TGTGCCAGCAGCCAAGGGACCGTACCTAATTCACCCCTCCACTTT. The chain employs TRBV3-1 (or the pseudogene TRBV3-2) and TRBJ1-6; D not resolved. V dropped 1 base and J dropped 6 bases, with 10 bases sitting between them. CDR3 length: 15 amino acids. The germline CDR1 and CDR2 sequences are LGHDT and YNNKEL (reference sequence).

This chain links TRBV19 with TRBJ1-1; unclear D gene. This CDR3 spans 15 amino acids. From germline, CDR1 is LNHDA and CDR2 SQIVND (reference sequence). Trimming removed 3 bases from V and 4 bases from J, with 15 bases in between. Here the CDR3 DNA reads TGTGCCAGTAGTATCTCACATCGCATCGCCACTGAAGCTTTCTTT. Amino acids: CASSISHRIATEAFF.

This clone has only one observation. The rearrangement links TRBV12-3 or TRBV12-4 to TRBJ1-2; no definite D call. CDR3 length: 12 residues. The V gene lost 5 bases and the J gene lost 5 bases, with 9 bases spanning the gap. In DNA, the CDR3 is TGTGCCAGCAGTCCCTCGGCGTATGGCTACACCTTC. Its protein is CASSPSAYGYTF.

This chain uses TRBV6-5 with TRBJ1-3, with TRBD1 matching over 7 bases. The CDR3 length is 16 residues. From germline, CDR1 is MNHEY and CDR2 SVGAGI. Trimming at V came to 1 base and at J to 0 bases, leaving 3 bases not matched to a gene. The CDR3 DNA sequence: TGTGCCAGCAGTTACTACGGGACAGACTCTGGAAACACCATATATTTT. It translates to CASSYYGTDSGNTIYF.

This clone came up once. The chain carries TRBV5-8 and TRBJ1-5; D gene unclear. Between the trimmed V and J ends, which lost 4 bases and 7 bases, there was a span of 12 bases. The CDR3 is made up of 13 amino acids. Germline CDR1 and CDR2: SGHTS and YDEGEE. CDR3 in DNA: TGTGCCAGCAGCGTACGAGGCGGGCAGCCCCAGCATTTT. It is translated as CASSVRGGQPQHF.

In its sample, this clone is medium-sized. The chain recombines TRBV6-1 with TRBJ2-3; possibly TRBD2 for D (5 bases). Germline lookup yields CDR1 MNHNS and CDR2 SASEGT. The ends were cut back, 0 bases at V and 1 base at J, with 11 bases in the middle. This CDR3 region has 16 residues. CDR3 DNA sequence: TGTGCCAGCAGTGAAGCTTCGGGGTCGGGCACAGATACGCAGTATTTT. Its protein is CASSEASGSGTDTQYF.

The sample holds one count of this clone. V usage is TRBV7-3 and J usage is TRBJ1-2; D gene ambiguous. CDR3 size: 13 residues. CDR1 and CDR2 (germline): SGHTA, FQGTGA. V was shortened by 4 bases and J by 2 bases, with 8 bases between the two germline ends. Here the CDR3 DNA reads TGTGCCAGCAGCTCCGACGGGAACTATGGCTACACCTTC. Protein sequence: CASSSDGNYGYTF.

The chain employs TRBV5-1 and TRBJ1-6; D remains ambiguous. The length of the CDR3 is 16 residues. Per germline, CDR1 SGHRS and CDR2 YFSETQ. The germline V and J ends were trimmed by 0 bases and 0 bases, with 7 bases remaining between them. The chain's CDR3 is CASSLAGSSYNSPLHF. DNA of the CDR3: TGCGCCAGCAGCTTGGCCGGGAGCTCCTATAATTCACCCCTCCACTTT.

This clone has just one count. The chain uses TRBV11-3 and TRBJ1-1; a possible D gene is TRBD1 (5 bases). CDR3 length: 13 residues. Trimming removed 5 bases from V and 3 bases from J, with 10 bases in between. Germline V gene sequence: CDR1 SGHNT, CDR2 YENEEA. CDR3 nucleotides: TGTGCCAGCAGCCTATGGGGGGACACTGAAGCTTTCTTT. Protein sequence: CASSLWGDTEAFF.

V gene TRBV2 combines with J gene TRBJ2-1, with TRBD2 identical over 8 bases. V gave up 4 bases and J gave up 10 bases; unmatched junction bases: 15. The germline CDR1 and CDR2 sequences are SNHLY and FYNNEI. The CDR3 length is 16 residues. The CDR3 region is CASSVIPTGGLGEQFF. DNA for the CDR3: TGTGCCAGCAGTGTCATCCCCACGGGAGGGCTTGGGGAGCAGTTCTTC.

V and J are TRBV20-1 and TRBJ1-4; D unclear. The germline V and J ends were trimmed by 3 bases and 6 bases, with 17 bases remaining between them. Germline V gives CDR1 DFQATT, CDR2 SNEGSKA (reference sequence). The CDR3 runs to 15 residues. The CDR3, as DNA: TGCAGTGCTAGTCCCCAGCGGGCCTCCTATGAAAAACTGTTTTTT. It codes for CSASPQRASYEKLFF.

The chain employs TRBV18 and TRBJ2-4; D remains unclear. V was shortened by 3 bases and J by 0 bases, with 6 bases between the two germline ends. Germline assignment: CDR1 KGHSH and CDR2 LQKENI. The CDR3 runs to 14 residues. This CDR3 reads CASSPEPAKNIQYF. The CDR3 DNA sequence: TGTGCCAGCTCACCCGAGCCAGCCAAAAACATTCAGTACTTC.

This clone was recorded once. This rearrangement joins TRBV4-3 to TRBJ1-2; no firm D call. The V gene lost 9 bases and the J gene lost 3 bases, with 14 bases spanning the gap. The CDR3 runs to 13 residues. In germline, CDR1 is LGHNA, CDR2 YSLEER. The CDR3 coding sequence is TGCGCCAGAGCAGTTGGGCGGGACTATGGCTACACCTTC. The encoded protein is CARAVGRDYGYTF.

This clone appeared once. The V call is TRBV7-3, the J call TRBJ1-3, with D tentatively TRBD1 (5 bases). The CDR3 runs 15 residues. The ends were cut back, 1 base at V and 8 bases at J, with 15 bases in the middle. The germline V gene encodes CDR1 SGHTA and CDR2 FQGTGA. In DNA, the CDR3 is TGTGCCAGCAGCTTAAGCGGGACGCCGGGAGACACCATATATTTT. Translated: CASSLSGTPGDTIYF.